The 15 T cell receptor beta chains listed next were all sequenced from one sample in a study of human T cells and chemical hapten exposure. In TCRdb, the RACE reads were re-called with MiXCR into one record per CDR3 protein. The sample contains about 380,000 distinct CDR3 sequences, 5% to 6.5% of which appear only once. Time point reported: pre-sensitization, week 0. Noted treatment: therapeutic diphenylcyclopropenone sensitization with weekly scalp DPC. This specimen was whole blood, taken in connection with sensitization to the hapten diphenylcyclopropenone (DPC). These receptors were obtained from a woman aged 50 to 65 with alopecia areata. Some clones in this sample may be carry-over from other donors' samples.

This clonotype was seen a few times. CDR3 amino acids: CSVGRREGPILEQYF. CDR3 nucleotide sequence: TGCAGCGTTGGTAGGAGGGAGGGCCCTATATTGGAGCAGTACTTC. The chain joins TRBV29-1 to TRBJ2-7, with TRBD2 matching 7 bases. J was trimmed by 7 bases and V by 4 bases; bases with no gene match: 16. CDR3 size: 15 residues. Germline V lookup: CDR1 SQVTM, CDR2 ANQGSEA.

This clonotype has ten or more counts. The CDR3, as DNA: TGTGCCAGCAGCCATCCCGGTCCGGGCGCTGGGGCCAACGTCCTGACTTTC. This translates into CASSHPGPGAGANVLTF. The J gene is TRBJ2-6, the V gene TRBV4-2; D remains unclear. Trimming removed 3 bases at V and 2 bases at J, with 14 bases between. From germline, CDR1 is LGHNA and CDR2 YNFKEQ. The CDR3 is 17 amino acids.

Concerning this clonotype: This may arise from a read error, as a much more abundant clone is one base away. The J gene is TRBJ2-5, the V gene TRBV6-5; TRBD2 is a possible D gene (6 bases). This CDR3 spans 14 amino acids. CDR1 is MNHEY, CDR2 SVGAGI, per germline. Here the CDR3 reads CACSYRGYQETQYF. Written as DNA, the CDR3 is TGTGCCTGCAGTTACCGGGGGTACCAAGAGACCCAGTACTTC.

This clonotype has just a few counts. This chain uses TRBV18 with TRBJ1-6, with 9 nucleotides matching TRBD1. The CDR3 is 14 residues long. Germline V gives CDR1 KGHSH, CDR2 LQKENI. J lost 10 bases, V lost 6 bases, and 7 bases had no gene match. CDR3 DNA: TGTGCCAGCTCGCTGGGACAGGGACACTCACCCCTCCACTTT. It specifies CASSLGQGHSPLHF.

The CDR3 reads CASSPGGRGNQPQHF. For the CDR3, the DNA is TGTGCCAGCTCACCGGGGGGACGGGGTAATCAGCCCCAGCATTTT. This chain connects TRBV18 to TRBJ1-5, with D maybe TRBD1 (5 bases). Trimming left V 3 bases short and J 4 bases short, with 13 bases between. Per germline, CDR1 KGHSH and CDR2 LQKENI. The CDR3 sequence is 15 residues long.

This clonotype turned up a few times. The chain links TRBV6-1 to TRBJ1-1; 9 bases line up with TRBD1. Unmatched junction bases numbered 6, after V lost 5 bases and J lost 5 bases. From germline, CDR1 is MNHNS and CDR2 SASEGT. This CDR3 region has 14 residues. CDR3 nucleotides: TGTGCCAGCAGTCCACGGGACAGGGAGACTGAAGCTTTCTTT. This gives the protein CASSPRDRETEAFF.

The chain has TRBV12-3 or TRBV12-4 and TRBJ2-1; perhaps D is TRBD1 or TRBD2 (5 bases each). CDR3 size: 13 residues. Trimming removed 4 bases at V and 9 bases at J, with 13 bases between. CDR3 nucleotide sequence: TGTGCCAGCAGTTCAGGGTTGGGGACTGAGCAGTTCTTC. It is translated as CASSSGLGTEQFF.

This clonotype was observed a handful of times. This sequence joins TRBV6-5 and TRBJ2-7; D gene ambiguous. The CDR3 length is 16 residues. Per the germline V gene, CDR1 is MNHEY and CDR2 is SVGAGI. V lost 0 bases and J 0 bases, leaving 12 bases between the germline ends. The CDR3 spells CASSYSFRSSSYEQYF. The CDR3 coding sequence is TGTGCCAGCAGTTACTCTTTCAGGTCCAGCTCCTACGAGCAGTACTTC.

V and J are TRBV2 and TRBJ2-3, with 7 bases identical to TRBD1. The V gene end was trimmed by 6 bases and the J gene end by 6 bases; junction bases not matched to a gene: 9. The CDR3 runs 14 residues. Germline values: CDR1 SNHLY, CDR2 FYNNEI. CDR3 bases: TGTGCCAGCAGCTTGGGACAGCTTTGGGATACGCAGTATTTT. Encoded protein: CASSLGQLWDTQYF. The full variable domain, completed using reference TRBV2 and TRBJ2-3, is EPEVTQTPSHQVTQMGQEVILRCVPISNHLYFYWYRQILGQKVEFLVSFYNNEISEKSEIFDDQFSVERPDGSNFTLKIRSTKLEDSAMYFCASSLGQLWDTQYFGPGTRLTVL.

This chain joins TRBV12-3 or TRBV12-4 and TRBJ1-2; D possibly corresponds to TRBD1 (6 bases). Deletions cut 8 bases from V and 4 bases from J, with 14 bases between. The CDR3 is made up of 13 amino acids. The CDR3 DNA sequence: TGTGCCAGCTCTGCCAGGGGTGGCTATGGCTACACCTTC. Translation: CASSARGGYGYTF.

In this sample, this clonotype turned up many times. The V gene is TRBV29-1, the J gene TRBJ2-7, with D unclear. Looked up from germline, CDR1 is SQVTM and CDR2 is ANQGSEA. This CDR3 spans 12 amino acids. V was trimmed by 7 bases and J by 0 bases, leaving 10 bases between them. The CDR3 here is CSAAVSSYEQYF. The CDR3 DNA is TGCAGCGCCGCCGTAAGCTCCTACGAGCAGTACTTC.

This clonotype was picked up many times. The CDR3 protein is CASSQEGQFYTGELFF. CDR3 sequence (DNA): TGCGCCAGCAGCCAAGAGGGACAGTTTTACACCGGGGAGCTGTTTTTT. The V gene is TRBV4-1, the J gene TRBJ2-2; TRBD1 agrees at 7 bases. In germline, CDR1 is MGHRA, CDR2 YSYEKL. This CDR3 has 16 residues. The ends lost 0 bases at V and 3 bases at J; junction bases unmatched: 4.

Many counts were recorded for this clonotype. The V gene is TRBV24-1, the J gene TRBJ1-1; D is possibly TRBD1 (6 bases). V was trimmed by 4 bases and J by 5 bases, leaving 10 bases between them. The CDR3 covers 13 residues. Germline-derived CDR1 and CDR2 are KGHDR and SFDVKD. The CDR3: CATSEGQGTEAFF. CDR3 DNA sequence: TGTGCCACCAGTGAGGGTCAGGGGACTGAAGCTTTCTTT.

This clonotype was counted many times. The chain carries TRBV12-3 or TRBV12-4 and TRBJ1-5, with 11 nucleotides matching TRBD1. V dropped 4 bases and J dropped 9; count of bases not matched to a gene: 2. The CDR3 consists of 13 residues. CDR3 residues: CASSSGQGGPQHF. The DNA for the CDR3 is TGTGCCAGCAGTTCGGGACAGGGGGGGCCCCAGCATTTT.

This clonotype has more than one count but fewer than ten. The gene calls are TRBV20-1 and TRBJ1-3; the D is unclear. The V end was cut by 1 base, the J end by 3 bases, with 7 bases between. CDR3 length: 13 residues. From germline, CDR1 is DFQATT and CDR2 SNEGSKA (reference sequence). The CDR3 bases are TGCAGTGCTAGAGTCCCCAGTGGAAACACCATATATTTT. This translates into CSARVPSGNTIYF.